This T cell receptor (beta chain) was documented in a study of T cell repertoires in cytomegalovirus infection. Study summary: Matching HLA type and CMV infection were both indicated by public TCR beta signatures.

TCRdb ran MiXCR on the reads and lists one entry per CDR3 protein. The data contain about 180,000 distinct CDR3 sequences, approximately 15% of them singletons. The sequence was collected from a human donor in good health (CMV status not recorded). Some clones in this sample may be carry-over from other donors' samples. Source material: PBMCs.

The CDR3, as DNA: TGCGCCAGCAGCTTAAGCGAACTAGCGGGAGGTTCCTACAATGAGCAGTTCTTC. Translation gives CASSLSELAGGSYNEQFF. The chain carries TRBV5-1 and TRBJ2-1; 12 bases map to TRBD2. The CDR3 covers 18 residues. CDR1 is SGHRS, CDR2 YFSETQ, per germline. Trimming took 2 bases from V and 1 from J; bases not matched to a gene: 7.